One and the same sample provided the 5 T cell receptor beta chains below, sequenced in a study of cytomegalovirus exposure and HLA in healthy donors (dated by TCRdb to the late 2010s). The library relied on the immunoSEQ multiplex PCR assay. A mixture of 60 forward primers for TCR Vbeta segments and 13 reverse primers for TCR Jbeta segments was used in the multiplex PCR. TCRdb limited this immuneACCESS table to in-frame rearrangements with V and J called. A share of clones is missing; checked studies link under half to unresolved V genes, and the rest is unexplained. The sample data list around 170,000 clones, and around 77% of these were observed just once. The biggest ten clones account for roughly 2% of the sample. Input material: PBMCs. The receptors come from a woman in her twenties or thirties in good health and CMV-seronegative.

The gene calls are TRBV5-6 and TRBJ2-7, with D maybe TRBD2 (6 bases). Trimming removed 4 bases from V and 0 bases from J, with 11 bases in between. The CDR3 consists of 14 residues. Per the germline V gene, CDR1 is SGHDT and CDR2 is YYEEEE. The DNA of the CDR3 is TGTGCCAGCAGCCCCGAGCGGGTCTCCTACGAGCAGTACTTC. Its protein is CASSPERVSYEQYF.

The chain employs TRBV5-1 and TRBJ1-6; perhaps TRBD1 as D (5 bases). This CDR3 comprises 16 residues. Per germline, CDR1 SGHRS and CDR2 YFSETQ. Trimming pared 5 bases from V and 6 bases from J, leaving 18 bases between. CDR3 coding DNA: TGCGCCAGCAGACAAATCGCAGGGTCTCCTAATTCACCCCTCCACTTT. Protein: CASRQIAGSPNSPLHF. Supplemented by reference TRBV5-1 and TRBJ1-6, the full variable domain reads KAGVTQTPRYLIKTRGQQVTLSCSPISGHRSVSWYQQTPGQGLQFLFEYFSETQRNKGNFPGRFSGRQFSNSRSEMNVSTLELGDSALYLCASRQIAGSPNSPLHFGNGTRLTVT.

This clone has only a few counts. The chain recombines TRBV2 with TRBJ1-1; tentative D call: TRBD1 (6 bases). The CDR3 totals 13 residues. The V end was cut by 5 bases, the J end by 2 bases, with 9 bases between. Germline CDR1 and CDR2: SNHLY and FYNNEI. The CDR3 nucleotides read TGTGCCAGCAGTTGGACAGCAAACACTGAAGCTTTCTTT. It translates to CASSWTANTEAFF.

The sample holds a few counts of this clone. This CDR3 is CASSSQGSTGELFF. Here the CDR3 DNA reads TGTGCCAGCAGCTCACAGGGAAGCACCGGGGAGCTGTTTTTT. This sequence joins TRBV7-8 and TRBJ2-2; a weak D match, TRBD1 (6 bases). The length of the CDR3 is 14 residues. Trimming left V 4 bases short and J 4 bases short, with 10 bases between. The germline V gene has CDR1 SGHVS and CDR2 FQNEAQ.

V usage is TRBV2 and J usage is TRBJ2-1, with 11 bases that match TRBD2. V lost 5 bases and J lost 4; bases outside the gene matches: 1. This CDR3 contains 14 residues. Per the germline V gene, CDR1 is SNHLY and CDR2 is FYNNEI. CDR3 bases: TGTGCCAGCAGTTCTAGCGGGGGGTACAATGAGCAGTTCTTC. Translation gives CASSSSGGYNEQFF.